A selection of T cell receptor beta chains follows, all from one sample in a study of beta chain features in type 1 diabetes. The data were produced by immunoSEQ multiplex PCR, yet TCRdb's version contains in-frame clones alone and is incomplete. The profile shows approximately 150,000 clones, about 12% of them singletons. Sequenced input: central memory CD4+ T cells from blood. These receptors all stem from a man aged 18 to 30 with type 1 diabetes. CDR3s include the opening cysteine and the closing phenylalanine or tryptophan. D genes are given only for firm matches. Expanded clones get a size class; other rows say once, few or many, or leave the size out.

clone_size j_call v_call d_call cdr3_nt cdr3_aa
- TRBJ2-1 TRBV29-1 TRBD2 TGCAGCGTCGGGACTAGCGGGGGGACGAGCTCCTACAATGAGCAGTTCTTC CSVGTSGGTSSYNEQFF
- TRBJ2-3 TRBV11-2 - TGTGCCAGCAGCCAACCTGGACAGAGATTAGGTACGCAGTATTTT CASSQPGQRLGTQYF
- TRBJ2-3 TRBV19 TRBD1 TGTGCCAGTAAGCCCGACAGGGCCACAGATACGCAGTATTTT CASKPDRATDTQYF
many TRBJ2-1 TRBV2 - TGTGCCAGCTTTGTCAGTCTCAGCAATGAGCAGTTCTTC CASFVSLSNEQFF
- TRBJ1-1 TRBV18 TRBD1 TGTGCCAGCTCCCCTGGGACAGGGATGATTCGGAACACTGAAGCTTTCTTT CASSPGTGMIRNTEAFF
- TRBJ2-5 TRBV25-1 TRBD1 TGTGCCAGCAGTGTAGGATCAGGGGGCTTTCTAGGAGAGACCCAGTACTTC CASSVGSGGFLGETQYF
few TRBJ2-5 TRBV13 - TGTGCCAGCAGCTCGACAGGTGCTCAAGAGACCCAGTACTTC CASSSTGAQETQYF
many TRBJ2-2 TRBV7-7 - TGTGCTAGCAGCACGAACACCGGGGAGCTGTTTTTT CASSTNTGELFF
few TRBJ2-1 TRBV5-6 - TGTGCCAGCAGCTTGTACAATGAGCAGTTCTTC CASSLYNEQFF
- TRBJ1-1 TRBV4-1 TRBD1 TGCGCCAGCAGCCAAGCCGACAGGGGGAACACTGAAGCTTTCTTT CASSQADRGNTEAFF
- TRBJ2-5 TRBV9 - TGTGCCAGCAGCCGGGAGTCTAGGGAGACCCAGTACTTC CASSRESRETQYF
many TRBJ1-5 TRBV10-3 - TGTGCCATCAGTGACTCCGTGGCGGAGCCCCAGCATTTT CAISDSVAEPQHF
few TRBJ1-2 TRBV2 - TGTGCCAGCAGCAACGACGGCAGGGAGGGCTACACCTTC CASSNDGREGYTF
few TRBJ1-4 TRBV29-1 TRBD1 TGCAGCGTTGAAGCAAACAGGGGTGATGAAAAACTGTTTTTT CSVEANRGDEKLFF
- TRBJ1-3 TRBV14 - TGTGCCAGCAGCCAAGTGCGAAACACCATATATTTT CASSQVRNTIYF
- TRBJ2-5 TRBV6-5 TRBD1 TGTGCCAGCTATCAGGGGGCAGTGGAGACCCAGTACTTC CASYQGAVETQYF
- TRBJ2-3 TRBV2 TRBD2 TGTGCCAGCTTCCCGGGGGGGCCGGTGGATACGCAGTATTTT CASFPGGPVDTQYF
few TRBJ1-6 TRBV19 - TGTGCCACCGCAGGGCAGGGAGGGAATTCACCCCTCCACTTT CATAGQGGNSPLHF